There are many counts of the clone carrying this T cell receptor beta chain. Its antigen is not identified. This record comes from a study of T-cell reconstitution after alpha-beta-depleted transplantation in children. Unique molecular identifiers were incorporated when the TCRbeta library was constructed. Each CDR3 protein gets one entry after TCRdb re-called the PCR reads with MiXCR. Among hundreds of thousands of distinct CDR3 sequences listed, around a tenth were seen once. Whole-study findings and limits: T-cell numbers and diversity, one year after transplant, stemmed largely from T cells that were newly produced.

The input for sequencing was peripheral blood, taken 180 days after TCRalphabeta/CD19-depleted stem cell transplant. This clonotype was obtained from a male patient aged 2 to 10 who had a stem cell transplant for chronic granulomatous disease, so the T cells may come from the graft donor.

The CDR3 loop reads CASSTLTGLSTEAFF. CDR3 DNA: TGTGCCAGCAGCACTCTGACAGGGCTGAGCACTGAAGCTTTCTTT. The chain combines TRBV7-6 with TRBJ1-1; TRBD1 aligns across 7 bases. Trimming cost V 5 bases and J 4 bases; bases outside gene matches: 10. In germline, CDR1 is SGHVS, CDR2 FNYEAQ. This CDR3 spans 15 amino acids.